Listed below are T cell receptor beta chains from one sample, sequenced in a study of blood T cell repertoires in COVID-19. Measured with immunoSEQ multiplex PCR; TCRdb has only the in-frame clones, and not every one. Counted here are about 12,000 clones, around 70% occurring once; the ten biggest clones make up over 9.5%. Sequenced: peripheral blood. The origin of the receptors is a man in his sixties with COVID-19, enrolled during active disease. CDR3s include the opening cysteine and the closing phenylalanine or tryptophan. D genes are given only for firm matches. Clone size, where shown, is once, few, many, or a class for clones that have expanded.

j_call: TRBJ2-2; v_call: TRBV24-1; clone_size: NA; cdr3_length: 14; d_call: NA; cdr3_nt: TGTGCCACCAGTGACATACTGAACACCGGGGAGCTGTTTTTT; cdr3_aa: CATSDILNTGELFF
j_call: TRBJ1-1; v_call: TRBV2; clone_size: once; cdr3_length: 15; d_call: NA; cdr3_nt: TGTGCCAGCAGTTCTAATCCCTCAGGGCTCACTGAAGCTTTCTTT; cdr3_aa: CASSSNPSGLTEAFF
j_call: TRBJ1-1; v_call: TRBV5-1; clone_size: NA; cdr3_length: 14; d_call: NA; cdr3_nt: TGCGCCAGCAGCTTGGCCCTGGGGAGAACTGAAGCTTTCTTT; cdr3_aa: CASSLALGRTEAFF
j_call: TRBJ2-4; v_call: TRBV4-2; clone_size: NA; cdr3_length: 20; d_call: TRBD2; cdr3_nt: TGTGCCAGCAGCCAAGATAGTCGGATCCGGACTAGGGAGCACAAAAACATTCAGTACTTC; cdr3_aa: CASSQDSRIRTREHKNIQYF
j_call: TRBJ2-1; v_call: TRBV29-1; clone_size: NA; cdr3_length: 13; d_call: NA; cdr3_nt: TGCAGCACCGACGTGTCGGGTTTCGCTGAGCAGTTCTTC; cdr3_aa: CSTDVSGFAEQFF
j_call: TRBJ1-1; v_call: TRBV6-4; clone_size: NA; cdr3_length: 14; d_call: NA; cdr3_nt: TGTGCCAGCAGTGACTCAGACCGGGACACTGAAGCTTTCTTT; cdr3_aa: CASSDSDRDTEAFF
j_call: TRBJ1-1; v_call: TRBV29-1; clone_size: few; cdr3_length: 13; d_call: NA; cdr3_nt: TGCAGCGTTGAAAACAGAGCGGACACTGAAGCTTTCTTT; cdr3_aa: CSVENRADTEAFF
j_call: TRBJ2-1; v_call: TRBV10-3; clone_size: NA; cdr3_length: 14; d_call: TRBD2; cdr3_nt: TGTGCCATCAGCGTTCTTAGCGGGGGGAATGAGCAGTTCTTC; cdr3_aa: CAISVLSGGNEQFF
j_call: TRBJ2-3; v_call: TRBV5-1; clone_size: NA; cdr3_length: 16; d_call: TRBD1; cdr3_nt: TGCGCCAGCAGCTTATCCGGGACAGGGACCACAGATACGCAGTATTTT; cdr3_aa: CASSLSGTGTTDTQYF
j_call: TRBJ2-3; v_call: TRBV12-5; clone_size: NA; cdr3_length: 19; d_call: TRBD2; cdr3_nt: TGTGCTAGTGGTTCTCCCGTTGGACTAGCGGGGACAACCTGGAATACGCAGTATTTT; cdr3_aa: CASGSPVGLAGTTWNTQYF
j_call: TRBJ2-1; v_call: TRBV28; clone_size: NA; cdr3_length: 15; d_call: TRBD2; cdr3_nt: TGTGCCAGCAGTTTTCCTAGCGGGAGGTTGAATGAGCAGTTCTTC; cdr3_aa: CASSFPSGRLNEQFF
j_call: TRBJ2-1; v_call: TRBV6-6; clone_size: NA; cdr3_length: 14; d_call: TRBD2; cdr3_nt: TGTGCCAGCAGTCCCGGGACTAGCGATTTTGAGCAGTTCTTC; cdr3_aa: CASSPGTSDFEQFF
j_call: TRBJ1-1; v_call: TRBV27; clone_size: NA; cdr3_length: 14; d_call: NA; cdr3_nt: TGTGCCAGCAATGCGAGGAGCATGAACACTGAAGCTTTCTTT; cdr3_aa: CASNARSMNTEAFF
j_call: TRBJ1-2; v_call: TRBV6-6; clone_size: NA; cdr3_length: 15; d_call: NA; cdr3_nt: TGTGCCAGCAGTTATTCCACCAGGATGGCCTATGGCTACACCTTC; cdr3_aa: CASSYSTRMAYGYTF
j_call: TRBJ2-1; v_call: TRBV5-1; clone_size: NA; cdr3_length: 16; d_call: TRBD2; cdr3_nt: TGCGCCAGCAGCCCCAGGAGCGGGAGCTCCTACAATGAGCAGTTCTTC; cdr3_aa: CASSPRSGSSYNEQFF
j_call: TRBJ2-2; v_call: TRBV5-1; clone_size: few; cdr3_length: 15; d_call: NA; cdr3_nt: TGCGCCAGCAGCTTGGACAGGGCCAACACCGGGGAGCTGTTTTTT; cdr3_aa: CASSLDRANTGELFF
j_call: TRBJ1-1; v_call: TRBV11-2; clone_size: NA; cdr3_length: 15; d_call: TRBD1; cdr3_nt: TGTGCCAGCAGCTTACAGGGGGCTTTGAACACTGAAGCTTTCTTT; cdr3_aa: CASSLQGALNTEAFF
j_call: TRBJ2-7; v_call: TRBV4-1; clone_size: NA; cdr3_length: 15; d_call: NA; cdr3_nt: TGCGCCAGCAGCCAAGACGGGGGACAGTGGGACGAGCAGTACTTC; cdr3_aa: CASSQDGGQWDEQYF
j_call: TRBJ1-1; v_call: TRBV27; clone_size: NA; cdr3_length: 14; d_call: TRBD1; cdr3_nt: TGTGCCAGCAGTCCACAGGGGCCCAGCACTGAAGCTTTCTTT; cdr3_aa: CASSPQGPSTEAFF
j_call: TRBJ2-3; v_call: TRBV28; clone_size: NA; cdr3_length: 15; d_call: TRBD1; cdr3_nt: TGTGCCAGCAGCACGACAGGGTATTACACAGATACGCAGTATTTT; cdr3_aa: CASSTTGYYTDTQYF
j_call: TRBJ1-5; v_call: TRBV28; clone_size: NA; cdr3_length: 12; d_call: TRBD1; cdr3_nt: TGTGCCAGCGGGACAGGGAATCAGCCCCAGCATTTT; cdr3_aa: CASGTGNQPQHF
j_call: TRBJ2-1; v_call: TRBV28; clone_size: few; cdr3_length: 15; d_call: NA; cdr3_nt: TGTGCCAGCAGTTTGGCGGGGAATTTCTACAATGAGCAGTTCTTC; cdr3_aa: CASSLAGNFYNEQFF
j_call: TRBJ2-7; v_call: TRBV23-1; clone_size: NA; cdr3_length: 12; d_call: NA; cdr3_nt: TGCGCCAGCAGTCAATCGAGGAACGAGCAGTACTTC; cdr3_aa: CASSQSRNEQYF
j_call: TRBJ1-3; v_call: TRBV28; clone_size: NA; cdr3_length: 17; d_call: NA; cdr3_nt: TGTGCCAGCAGTCCTTGGGACTTTTTGAGCTCTGGAAACACCATATATTTT; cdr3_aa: CASSPWDFLSSGNTIYF
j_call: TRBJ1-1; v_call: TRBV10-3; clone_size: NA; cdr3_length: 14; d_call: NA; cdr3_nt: TGTGCCATCAGGGATGGGGGCGCCCGCTCGTCAGCTTTCTTT; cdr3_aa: CAIRDGGARSSAFF
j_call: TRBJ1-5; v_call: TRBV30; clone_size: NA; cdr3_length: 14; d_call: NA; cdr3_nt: TGTGCCTGGAGTGACCAGTATAGCAATCAGCCCCAGCATTTT; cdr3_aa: CAWSDQYSNQPQHF
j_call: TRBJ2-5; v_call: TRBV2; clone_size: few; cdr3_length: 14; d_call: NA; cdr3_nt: TGTGCCAGCAGTGAAAACAGGGACCAAGAGACCCAGTACTTC; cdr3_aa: CASSENRDQETQYF
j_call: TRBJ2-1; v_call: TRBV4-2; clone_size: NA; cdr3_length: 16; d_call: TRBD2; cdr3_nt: TGTGCCAGCAGACGAGGGGAGAGGACTAGCGGGAGTCAACAGTTCTTC; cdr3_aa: CASRRGERTSGSQQFF
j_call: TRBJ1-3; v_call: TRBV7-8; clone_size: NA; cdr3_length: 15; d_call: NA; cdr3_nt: TGTGCCAGCAGCTCTAGCGGAAGCTCTGGAAACACCATATATTTT; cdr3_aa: CASSSSGSSGNTIYF
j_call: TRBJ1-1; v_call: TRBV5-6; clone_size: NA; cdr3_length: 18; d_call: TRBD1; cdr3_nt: TGTGCCAGCAGCACCCGATCGACAGGGGGCAACGGAAGGACTGAAGCTTTCTTT; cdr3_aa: CASSTRSTGGNGRTEAFF
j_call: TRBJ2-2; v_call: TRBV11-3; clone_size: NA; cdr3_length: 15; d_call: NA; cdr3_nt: TGTGCCAGCAGCTTCGGACTCCAGAACACCGGGGAGCTGTTTTTT; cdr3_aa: CASSFGLQNTGELFF